This T cell receptor (beta chain) is drawn from a study of shared clonotypes between healthy human individuals. Germline values: CDR1 MGHDK, CDR2 SYGVNS. This CDR3 is built from 14 residues. Trimming shortened V by 3 bases and J by 7 bases, and 12 bases separated the two germline ends. In the naive CD8 group, cells lacked CD45RO and were positively selected for CCR7, so terminally differentiated effector memory CD45RA+ cells were left out. Donors comprised only Caucasian adults living in Nashville, Tennessee. A note on this clone: Its antigen is still unknown.

Several immunoSEQ plates received, in even portions, the genomic DNA of each subset. Each PCR replicate from the sorted subsets contained about 200 ng DNA, which is roughly 33,000 T cell genomes. TCRdb's table, derived via immunoSEQ multiplex PCR, lists solely in-frame clones and lacks some. The sample lists over 2,000,000 clones; just under 95% were seen once. Study-wide results and limits: The four-donor shared clonotypes exceeded non-shared clonotypes in generation probability, with non-shared ones scoring lower.

The sequencing input was naive CD8+ T cells from PBMCs. The TCR originated in a man aged 18 to 29 in good health. Some clones in this sample may be carry-over from other donors' samples. The gene calls are TRBV25-1 and TRBJ2-2; D is ambiguous. The chain's CDR3 is CASSDSEHVGELFF. The CDR3 region has the DNA TGTGCCAGCAGTGACTCGGAGCACGTCGGGGAGCTGTTTTTT. The full variable domain, completed using reference TRBV25-1 and TRBJ2-2, is EADIYQTPRYLVIGTGKKITLECSQTMGHDKMYWYQQDPGMELHLIHYSYGVNSTEKGDLSSESTVSRIRTEHFPLTLESARPSHTSQYLCASSDSEHVGELFFGEGSRLTVL.